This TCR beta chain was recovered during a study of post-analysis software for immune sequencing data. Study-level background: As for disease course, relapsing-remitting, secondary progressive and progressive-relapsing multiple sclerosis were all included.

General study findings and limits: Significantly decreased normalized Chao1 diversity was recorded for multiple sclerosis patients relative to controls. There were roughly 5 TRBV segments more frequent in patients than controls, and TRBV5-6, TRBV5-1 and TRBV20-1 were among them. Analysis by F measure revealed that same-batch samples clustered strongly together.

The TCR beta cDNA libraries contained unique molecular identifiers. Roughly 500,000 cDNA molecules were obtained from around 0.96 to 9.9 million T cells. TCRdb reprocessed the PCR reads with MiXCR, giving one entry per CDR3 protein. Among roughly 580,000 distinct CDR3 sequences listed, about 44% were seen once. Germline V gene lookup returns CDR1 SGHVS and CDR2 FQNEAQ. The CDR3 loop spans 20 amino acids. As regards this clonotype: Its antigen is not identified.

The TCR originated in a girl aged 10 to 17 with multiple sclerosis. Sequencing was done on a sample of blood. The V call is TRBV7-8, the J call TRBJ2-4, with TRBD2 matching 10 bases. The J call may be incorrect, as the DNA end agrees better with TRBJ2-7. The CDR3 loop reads CASSLIRRTSGSKVVAEQYF. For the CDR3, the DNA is TGTGCCAGCAGCTTAATCAGGCGGACTAGCGGCTCCAAGGTCGTAGCCGAGCAGTACTTC.